The 2 T cell receptor beta chains below come from one sample, sequenced in a study of blood T cells in healthy people across ages. Through a sample-barcoded 5' primer and a J-beta primer mix, a second PCR was run for roughly 6 to 12 cycles. MiXCR, run by TCRdb on the 5' RACE reads, gives a single entry per CDR3 protein. The profile shows more than 750,000 distinct CDR3 sequences, about 29% of them singletons. These data were likewise used in another study, on T cells of mothers and their children.

The sample was blood. The receptors originated from a woman between 40 and 55 years old in good health.

This clonotype showed up just a few times. The chain is built from TRBV27 and TRBJ1-6; possibly TRBD1 for D (6 bases). The CDR3 sequence is 14 residues long. V lost 9 bases and J 3 bases, leaving 12 bases between the germline ends. Germline CDR1 reads MNHEY; CDR2 reads SMNVEV (reference sequence). The chain's CDR3 is CARSGGLYNSPLHF. The CDR3, as DNA: TGTGCCAGGAGCGGGGGGCTCTATAATTCACCCCTCCACTTT.

This chain links TRBV5-1 with TRBJ1-4; TRBD1 agrees at 7 bases. The V and J ends lost 1 base and 8 bases, in that order; junction bases with no gene match: 5. CDR3 length equals 14 residues. Per the germline V gene, CDR1 is SGHRS and CDR2 is YFSETQ. The CDR3 bases are TGCGCCAGCAGCTTGCAAACAGGGGACGAAAAACTGTTTTTT. This gives the protein CASSLQTGDEKLFF.